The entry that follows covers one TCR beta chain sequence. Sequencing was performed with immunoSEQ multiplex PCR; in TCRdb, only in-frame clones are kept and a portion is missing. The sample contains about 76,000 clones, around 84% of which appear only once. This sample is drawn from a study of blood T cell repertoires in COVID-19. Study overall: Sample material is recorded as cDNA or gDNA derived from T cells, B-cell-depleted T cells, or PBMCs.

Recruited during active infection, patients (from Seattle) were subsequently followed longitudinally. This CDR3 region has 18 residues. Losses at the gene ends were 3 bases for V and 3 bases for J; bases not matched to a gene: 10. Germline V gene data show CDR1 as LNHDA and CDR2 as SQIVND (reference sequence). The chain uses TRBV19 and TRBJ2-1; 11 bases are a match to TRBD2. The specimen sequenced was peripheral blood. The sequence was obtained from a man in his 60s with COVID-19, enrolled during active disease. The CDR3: CASSISRGTSGRYNEQFF. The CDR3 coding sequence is TGTGCCAGTAGTATCAGTCGGGGGACTAGCGGCCGCTACAATGAGCAGTTCTTC.